This T cell receptor (beta chain) was sequenced for a study of CD4 T cells in relation to SARS-CoV-2 and coronaviruses. The method was immunoSEQ multiplex PCR; TCRdb's version includes in-frame clones alone and lacks a portion of them. The repertoire consists of approximately 70,000 clones, with over 90% occurring once and the leading ten covering around 0.23%. Before the COVID-19 pandemic, during about 2010-2018, CD4+ T cells were taken from unexposed donors. In germline, CDR1 is LNHDA, CDR2 SQIVND (reference sequence). The CDR3 covers 14 residues. Trimming removed 4 bases from V and 1 base from J, with 10 bases in between.

The rearrangement uses TRBV19 and TRBJ1-1; D is ambiguous. The sequence was obtained from a human donor in good health. The sequenced sample was naive CD4+ T cells from PBMCs. Subset reported: naive CD4+ T cells isolated by negative enrichment. CDR3 bases: TGTGCCAGTAGTAGCCGAGGCACGAACACTGAAGCTTTCTTT. Residues: CASSSRGTNTEAFF.